The present TCR beta chain was sequenced within a study of CD8 T cells in Susac syndrome. Study-wide background: Treatment status at blood draw for the Susac syndrome patients was therapy-naive, corticosteroids, or intravenous immunoglobulin alone.

Reverse transcription of about 0.5 to 1 ug RNA was performed with random hexamers. MiXCR was run by TCRdb on the immunoSEQ multiplex PCR reads, yielding one entry per CDR3 protein. This sample has 130,000 to 150,000 distinct CDR3 sequences, with approximately 95% found just once. The sequence was collected from a human donor with Susac syndrome. Sequenced input: CD4+ T cells from PBMCs.

CDR3 in DNA: TGTGCCAGCTGGCCGGGACAGGGAGGGACCGGGGAGCTGTTTTTT. Translating it yields CASWPGQGGTGELFF. The chain couples TRBV12-3 or TRBV12-4 to TRBJ2-2, with 9 bases lining up with TRBD1. The V gene end was trimmed by 8 bases and the J gene end by 5 bases; junction bases not matched to a gene: 9. This CDR3 is 15 amino acids long.